This is a list of T cell receptor beta chains from one sample in a study of post-analysis software for immune sequencing data. TCRdb used MiXCR to reprocess the PCR reads, holding one entry per CDR3 protein. The data hold some 260,000 distinct CDR3 sequences, with 36% observed a single time. Sequencing input: blood. The origin of the receptors is a girl aged 5 to 17 with multiple sclerosis. Each CDR3 is given without its conserved first and last residue. Each record gives: clone size, D gene, V gene, J gene, CDR3 protein. D genes are given only for firm matches. Clone size is shown for a subset of rows, as once, few, many or a class of expanded clone.

size: NA; D: TRBD2; V: TRBV20-1; J: TRBJ2-1; CDR3: SASARLAGGPDEQF
size: many; D: TRBD1; V: TRBV12-3/TRBV12-4; J: TRBJ2-1; CDR3: ASTIETWVTGGRNEQF
size: many; D: NA; V: TRBV10-2; J: TRBJ1-1; CDR3: ASTPGFVDTEAF
size: NA; D: TRBD2; V: TRBV4-2; J: TRBJ2-2; CDR3: ASSQGLAGAARANTGELF
size: NA; D: NA; V: TRBV5-1; J: TRBJ2-6; CDR3: ASSPAPAGANVLT
size: many; D: NA; V: TRBV12-3/TRBV12-4; J: TRBJ1-2; CDR3: ASSPRPGYSYT
size: NA; D: NA; V: TRBV20-1; J: TRBJ1-5; CDR3: SARVSPQTTEHQPQH
size: NA; D: TRBD1; V: TRBV29-1; J: TRBJ1-5; CDR3: SVDVPGQGISGSNRPQH
size: many; D: TRBD1; V: TRBV12-3/TRBV12-4; J: TRBJ1-1; CDR3: ASSRPTGGPNTEAF
size: NA; D: NA; V: TRBV7-3; J: TRBJ2-1; CDR3: ASSLRGEF
size: many; D: TRBD1; V: TRBV27; J: TRBJ1-2; CDR3: ASSFGDRAGGYT
size: NA; D: NA; V: TRBV15; J: TRBJ2-3; CDR3: ATSPESTDTQY
size: few; D: TRBD2; V: TRBV9; J: TRBJ2-5; CDR3: ASSLGTTSQETQY
size: many; D: TRBD2; V: TRBV24-1; J: TRBJ2-1; CDR3: ATSDPSGRARNEQF
size: NA; D: TRBD2; V: TRBV7-2; J: TRBJ2-3; CDR3: ASSYGLAGGSDTQY
size: few; D: TRBD1; V: TRBV29-1; J: NA; CDR3: STRDSRGETQY
size: NA; D: TRBD1; V: TRBV12-3/TRBV12-4; J: TRBJ2-7; CDR3: ASSRTSGGLSYEQY
size: NA; D: TRBD1; V: TRBV7-2; J: TRBJ1-2; CDR3: ASSADRGGYGYT
size: many; D: TRBD2; V: TRBV7-2; J: TRBJ2-3; CDR3: ASSALSGKTDTQY
size: once; D: NA; V: TRBV12-3/TRBV12-4; J: TRBJ1-2; CDR3: ASSADGRYGYT
size: NA; D: NA; V: TRBV2; J: TRBJ2-5; CDR3: AGAFQETQY
size: NA; D: NA; V: TRBV12-3/TRBV12-4; J: TRBJ2-7; CDR3: ASSFARNEQY
size: NA; D: NA; V: TRBV6-4; J: TRBJ2-1; CDR3: ASSDRANNEQF
size: NA; D: NA; V: TRBV3-1; J: TRBJ2-1; CDR3: ASSPAIWALSSYNEQF
size: many; D: NA; V: TRBV20-1; J: TRBJ2-1; CDR3: SAQVGGATSNEQF
size: NA; D: TRBD1; V: TRBV5-1; J: TRBJ2-1; CDR3: ASSLDTGVNEQF
size: few; D: NA; V: TRBV6-2/TRBV6-3; J: TRBJ1-5; CDR3: ASSYSSFRDRGNSNRPQH
size: NA; D: NA; V: TRBV15; J: TRBJ2-1; CDR3: ATRRSRGSYNEQF
size: NA; D: TRBD2; V: TRBV29-1; J: TRBJ2-3; CDR3: SVDASGSTDTQY
size: many; D: TRBD2; V: TRBV5-1; J: TRBJ2-1; CDR3: ASSRVGLGSDEQF
size: many; D: TRBD2; V: TRBV2; J: TRBJ2-1; CDR3: ASSEGRSGGFSYNEQF
size: many; D: TRBD2; V: TRBV7-9; J: TRBJ2-1; CDR3: ASSSSGNHEQF
size: many; D: TRBD1; V: TRBV4-1; J: TRBJ1-2; CDR3: ASSQDRGRSYGYT
size: many; D: TRBD2; V: TRBV20-1; J: TRBJ2-5; CDR3: SARVAGSAGARGETQY
size: NA; D: TRBD1; V: TRBV7-2; J: TRBJ1-6; CDR3: ASRTAGTGNSPLH
size: many; D: NA; V: TRBV11-2; J: TRBJ2-4; CDR3: ASSARGHFDPTKNIQY
size: few; D: NA; V: TRBV20-1; J: TRBJ2-1; CDR3: SARELVGGGNEQF
size: NA; D: NA; V: TRBV7-9; J: TRBJ2-1; CDR3: ASSLSYSYNEQF
size: few; D: NA; V: TRBV11-2; J: TRBJ1-6; CDR3: ASSPGRNSPLH
size: NA; D: NA; V: TRBV4-1; J: NA; CDR3: ASSQPGTIEQY